This record looks at one T cell receptor (beta chain) sequence and its context. The sample belongs to a study of CD8 T cells in Susac syndrome. This CDR3 comprises 11 residues. V was shortened by 6 bases and J by 4 bases, with 10 bases between the two germline ends. Germline CDR1 and CDR2: DFQATT and SNEGSKA (reference sequence). An amount of RNA that ranged from roughly 0.45 to 1 ug was reverse transcribed with random hexamers. From the immunoSEQ multiplex PCR reads, TCRdb called clonotypes with MiXCR, one entry per CDR3 protein. This sample yields 120,000 to 150,000 distinct CDR3 sequences, of which 90% to 95% are seen a single time; approximately 0.3% belongs to the top ten.

The rearrangement joins TRBV20-1 to TRBJ2-7; a weak D match, TRBD1 (5 bases). The sequence was obtained from a human donor in good health. The sample consisted of CD8+ T cells from PBMCs. DNA of the CDR3: TGCAGTGCAATCAAGGGGTACGAGCAGTACTTC. As protein: CSAIKGYEQYF.